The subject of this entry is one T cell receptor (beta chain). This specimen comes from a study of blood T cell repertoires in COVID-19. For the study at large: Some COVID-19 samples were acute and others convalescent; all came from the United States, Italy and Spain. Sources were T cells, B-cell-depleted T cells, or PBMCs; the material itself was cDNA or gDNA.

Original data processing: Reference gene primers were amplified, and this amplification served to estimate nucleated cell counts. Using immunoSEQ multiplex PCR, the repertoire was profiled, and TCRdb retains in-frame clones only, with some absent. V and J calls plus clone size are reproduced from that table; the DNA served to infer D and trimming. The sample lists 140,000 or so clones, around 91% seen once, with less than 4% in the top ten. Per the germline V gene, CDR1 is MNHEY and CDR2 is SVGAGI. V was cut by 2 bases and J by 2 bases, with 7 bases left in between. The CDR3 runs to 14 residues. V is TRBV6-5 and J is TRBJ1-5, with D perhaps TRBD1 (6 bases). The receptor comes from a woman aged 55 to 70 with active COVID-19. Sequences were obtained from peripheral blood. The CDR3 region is CASSYRQGNQPQHF. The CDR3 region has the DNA TGTGCCAGCAGTTACCGACAGGGCAATCAGCCCCAGCATTTT.